The T cell receptor (beta chain) described here comes from a study of human T cells and chemical hapten exposure. As for time point: pre-sensitization, week 0. Treatment here: therapeutic diphenylcyclopropenone sensitization with weekly scalp DPC. MiXCR was run by TCRdb on the RACE reads, yielding one entry per CDR3 protein. The sample lists approximately 400,000 distinct CDR3 sequences; less than 6.5% were seen once. V was trimmed by 1 base and J by 6 bases, leaving 8 bases between them. The CDR3 is 13 residues long. This clonotype was recorded at least ten times. This TCR derives from a woman aged 50 to 65 with alopecia areata. Some clones in this sample may be carry-over from other donors' samples. The chain recombines TRBV12-3 or TRBV12-4 with TRBJ2-3; D possibly corresponds to TRBD1 (5 bases). Sample: whole blood, taken in connection with sensitization to the hapten diphenylcyclopropenone (DPC). The CDR3 DNA reads TGTGCCAGCAGTTTAGACAGGATGGATACGCAGTATTTT. It yields the protein CASSLDRMDTQYF.